The 14 T cell receptor beta chains below come from one sample, sequenced in a study of cytomegalovirus exposure and HLA in healthy donors. The PCR contained 60 Vbeta and 13 Jbeta primers. Clones were sequenced by immunoSEQ multiplex PCR, and TCRdb holds only the in-frame ones, with some missing. The sample contains tens of thousands of clones, about 73% of which appear only once. Source material: PBMCs. These receptors originate from a woman aged 30 to 39 in good health and CMV-seronegative.

The CDR3 sequence: CASSSQGTSYEQYF. CDR3 DNA sequence: TGTGCCAGCAGTTCTCAGGGGACATCCTACGAGCAGTACTTC. This sequence joins TRBV7-6 and TRBJ2-7, with D possibly being TRBD1 (6 bases). In germline, CDR1 is SGHVS, CDR2 FNYEAQ. CDR3 length equals 14 residues. V gave up 6 bases and J gave up 1 base, with 13 bases separating them. Supplemented by reference TRBV7-6 and TRBJ2-7, the full variable domain reads GAGVSQSPRYKVTKRGQDVALRCDPISGHVSLYWYRQALGQGPEFLTYFNYEAQQDKSGLPNDRFSAERPEGSISTLTIQRTEQRDSAMYRCASSSQGTSYEQYFGPGTRLTVT.

This clone has only a few counts. Germline is not matched at one junction end, which may reflect a read error. The V call is TRBV29-1, the J call TRBJ2-1; no clear D gene. Germline V gene sequence: CDR1 SQVTM, CDR2 ANQGSEA. The CDR3 length is 13 residues. CDR3 DNA: TGCAGCGACCGCGGTTACTCCTACAATGAGAAGTTCTTC. Translated, it gives CSDRGYSYNEKFF.

This clone has only one observation. The V gene is TRBV5-4, the J gene TRBJ2-2; 9 bases agree with TRBD1. The CDR3 has 18 amino acids. The trim removed 5 bases at V and 6 bases at J, leaving 17 bases unmatched. The germline V gene encodes CDR1 SGHNT and CDR2 YYREEE (reference sequence). CDR3 in amino acids: CASSPTPGQGRIAGELFF. The CDR3 DNA sequence: TGTGCCAGCAGTCCAACCCCGGGACAGGGTAGAATTGCCGGGGAGCTGTTTTTT.

CDR3 protein: CATSKGASLGSPLHF. The CDR3 nucleotides read TGTGCCACCAGCAAGGGGGCGTCGTTGGGTTCACCCCTCCACTTT. The rearrangement uses TRBV15 and TRBJ1-6, with 7 bases matching TRBD1. The CDR3 sequence is 15 residues long. V trimming: 4 bases; J trimming: 9 bases; junction bases outside the gene matches: 9. Germline CDR1 LNHNV, CDR2 YYDKDF (reference sequence).

The genes are TRBV7-2 and TRBJ1-1, with 7 bases fitting TRBD1. After removal of 6 bases from V and 3 bases from J, the junction contained 10 bases not matched to a gene. Germline loops: CDR1 SGHTA, CDR2 FQGNSA. This CDR3 spans 15 amino acids. The CDR3 DNA reads as TGTGCCAGCAGACCCCGACAGGGACGACACACTGAAGCTTTCTTT. Protein sequence: CASRPRQGRHTEAFF.

In this sample, this clone turned up a few times. V gene TRBV2 combines with J gene TRBJ1-3; D not resolved. Per the germline V gene, CDR1 is SNHLY and CDR2 is FYNNEI. V lost 6 bases to trimming and J lost 0 bases, with 12 bases between them. The CDR3 is 15 residues long. The CDR3, as DNA: TGTGCCAGCAGAAAGGCGGAGAGCTCTGGAAACACCATATATTTT. Amino acid sequence: CASRKAESSGNTIYF.

Only a few counts were recorded for this clone. The gene calls are TRBV13 and TRBJ2-4; D may be TRBD2 (6 bases). CDR1 PRHDT and CDR2 FYEKMQ come from the germline V gene (reference sequence). The CDR3 is 15 residues long. The V gene lost 1 base and the J gene lost 7 bases, with 14 bases spanning the gap. Written as DNA, the CDR3 is TGTGCCAGCAGCTTAGATTCACTAGCAGGTAACATTCAGTACTTC. It yields the protein CASSLDSLAGNIQYF.

The chain carries TRBV5-1 and TRBJ1-4; D not resolved. This CDR3 has 14 residues. Trimming pared 4 bases from V and 5 bases from J, leaving 12 bases between. CDR1 and CDR2 (germline): SGHRS, YFSETQ. For the CDR3, the DNA is TGCGCCAGCAGCGTGACACTTCCAAATGAAAAACTGTTTTTT. Protein sequence: CASSVTLPNEKLFF.

This clone was picked up a small number of times. The chain employs TRBV15 and TRBJ1-2; D perhaps matches TRBD1 (5 bases). Germline V CDR1 and CDR2: LNHNV, YYDKDF (reference sequence). The germline V and J ends were trimmed by 0 bases and 3 bases, with 8 bases remaining between them. The CDR3 is 14 amino acids. The CDR3 region has the DNA TGTGCCACCAGCAGAGAGCGGGGCTACTATGGCTACACCTTC. Its protein product is CATSRERGYYGYTF.

The chain couples TRBV14 to TRBJ2-3; D is perhaps TRBD1 (5 bases). The germline V gene encodes CDR1 SGHDN and CDR2 FVKESK. With 6 bases removed from V and 0 bases from J, the gap between germline ends came to 13 bases. The CDR3 runs 15 residues. CDR3 residues: CASSPWTLSTDTQYF. DNA for the CDR3: TGTGCCAGCAGTCCGTGGACACTTAGCACAGATACGCAGTATTTT.

The J gene is TRBJ1-1, the V gene TRBV4-3; 8 bases agree with TRBD1. CDR3 size: 14 residues. CDR1 and CDR2 from the germline V gene are LGHNA and YSLEER. Germline trimming cut 1 base from V and 5 bases from J; bases unmatched to any gene: 3. The CDR3 sequence: CASSQGTGWTEAFF. The CDR3 nucleotides read TGCGCCAGCAGCCAAGGGACAGGGTGGACTGAAGCTTTCTTT.

The rearrangement uses TRBV13 and TRBJ1-6; D may be TRBD1 (5 bases). Germline V gene lookup returns CDR1 PRHDT and CDR2 FYEKMQ (reference sequence). The CDR3 is 16 residues long. V lost 5 bases and J lost 4, with 15 bases in between. The CDR3 region is CASSANRRGYNSPLHF. DNA for the CDR3: TGTGCCAGCAGCGCCAACCGGAGGGGATATAATTCACCCCTCCACTTT.

The chain is built from TRBV18 and TRBJ2-5; the D is unclear. V lost 2 bases to trimming and J lost 2 bases, with 3 bases between them. The CDR3 covers 12 residues. Germline V gene data show CDR1 as KGHSH and CDR2 as LQKENI. The CDR3 spells CASSPEQETQYF. In DNA, the CDR3 is TGTGCCAGCTCACCAGAGCAAGAGACCCAGTACTTC.

The CDR3 DNA follows: TGTGCCAGCAGCTCGGCGAAGGACAGGGTCGAGGGCATTCAGTACTTC. It translates to CASSSAKDRVEGIQYF. The rearrangement joins TRBV5-4 to TRBJ2-4; 8 nucleotides agree with TRBD1. Germline-derived CDR1 and CDR2 are SGHNT and YYREEE (reference sequence). CDR3 length equals 16 residues. V dropped 3 bases and J dropped 9; count of bases not matched to a gene: 14.